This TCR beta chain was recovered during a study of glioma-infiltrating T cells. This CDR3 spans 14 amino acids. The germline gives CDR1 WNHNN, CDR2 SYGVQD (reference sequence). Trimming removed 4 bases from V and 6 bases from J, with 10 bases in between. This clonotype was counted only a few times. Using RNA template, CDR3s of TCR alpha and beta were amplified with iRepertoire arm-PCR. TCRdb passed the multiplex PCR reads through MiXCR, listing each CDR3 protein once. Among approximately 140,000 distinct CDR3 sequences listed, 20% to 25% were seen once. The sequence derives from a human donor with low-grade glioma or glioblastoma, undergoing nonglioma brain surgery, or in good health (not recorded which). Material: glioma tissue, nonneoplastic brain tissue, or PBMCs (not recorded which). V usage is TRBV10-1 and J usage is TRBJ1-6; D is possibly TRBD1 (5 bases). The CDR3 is CASSAGTFNSPLHF. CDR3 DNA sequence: TGCGCCAGCAGTGCCGGGACCTTTAATTCACCCCTCCACTTT.